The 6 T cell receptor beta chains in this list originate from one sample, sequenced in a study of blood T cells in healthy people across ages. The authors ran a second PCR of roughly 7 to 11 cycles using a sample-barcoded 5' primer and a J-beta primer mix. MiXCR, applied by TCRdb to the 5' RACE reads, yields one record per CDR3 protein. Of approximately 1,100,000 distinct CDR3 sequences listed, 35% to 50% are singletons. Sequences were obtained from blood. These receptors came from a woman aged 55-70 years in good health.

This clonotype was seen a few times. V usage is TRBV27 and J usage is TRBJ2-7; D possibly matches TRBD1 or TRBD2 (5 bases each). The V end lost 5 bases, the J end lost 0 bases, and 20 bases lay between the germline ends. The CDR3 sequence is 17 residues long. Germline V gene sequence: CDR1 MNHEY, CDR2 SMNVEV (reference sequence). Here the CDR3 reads CASSLPVWDACSYEQYF. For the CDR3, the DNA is TGTGCCAGCAGTCTACCAGTTTGGGACGCCTGCTCCTACGAGCAGTACTTC.

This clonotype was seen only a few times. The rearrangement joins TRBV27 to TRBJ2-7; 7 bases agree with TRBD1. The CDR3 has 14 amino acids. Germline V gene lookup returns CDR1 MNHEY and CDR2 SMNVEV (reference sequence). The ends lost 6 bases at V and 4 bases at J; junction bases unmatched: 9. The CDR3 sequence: CASSYRDRSYEQYF. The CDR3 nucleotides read TGTGCCAGCAGCTACCGGGACAGATCTTACGAGCAGTACTTC.

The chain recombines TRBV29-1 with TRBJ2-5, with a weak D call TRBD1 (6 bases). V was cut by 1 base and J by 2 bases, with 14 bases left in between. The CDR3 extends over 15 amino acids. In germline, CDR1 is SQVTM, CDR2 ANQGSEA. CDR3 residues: CSVEGGRGSQETQYF. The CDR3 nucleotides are TGCAGCGTTGAAGGGGGCAGGGGAAGTCAAGAGACCCAGTACTTC.

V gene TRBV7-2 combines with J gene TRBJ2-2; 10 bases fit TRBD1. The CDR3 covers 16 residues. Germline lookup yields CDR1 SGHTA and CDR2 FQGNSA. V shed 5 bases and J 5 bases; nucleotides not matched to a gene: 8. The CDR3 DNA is TGTGCCAGCAGCCTAGATGGGACAGGGGTTACCGGGGAGCTGTTTTTT. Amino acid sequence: CASSLDGTGVTGELFF.

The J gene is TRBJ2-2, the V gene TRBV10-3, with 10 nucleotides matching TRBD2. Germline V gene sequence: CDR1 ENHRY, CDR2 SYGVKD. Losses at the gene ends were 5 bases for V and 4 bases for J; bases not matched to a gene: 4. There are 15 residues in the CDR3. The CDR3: CAISSSGRATGELFF. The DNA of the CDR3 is TGTGCCATCAGTTCCAGCGGGAGGGCCACCGGGGAGCTGTTTTTT.

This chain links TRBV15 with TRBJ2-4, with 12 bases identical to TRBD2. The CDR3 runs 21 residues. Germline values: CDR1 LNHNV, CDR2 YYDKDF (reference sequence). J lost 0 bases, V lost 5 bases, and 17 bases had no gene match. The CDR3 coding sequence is TGTGCCACCAGCCCCGGACTAGCGGGAAGGATGTTAGGTAGAGCCAAAAACATTCAGTACTTC. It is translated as CATSPGLAGRMLGRAKNIQYF.